This T cell receptor (beta chain) derives from a study of OX40 agonist ivuxolimab in advanced cancers. Study information: Dose-escalation patients had hepatocellular carcinoma, melanoma, renal cell or head and neck cancer. General study results and limits: With doses of 0.1 to 3.0 mg/kg, CD4+ and CD8+ blood T cells had undergone clonal expansion by week 6. The study found among the lowest clonal expansion in partial responders at 0.1-3.0 mg/kg.

Notes on this clone: Its antigen is unidentified.

This table comes from immunoSEQ multiplex PCR, and its TCRdb copy is limited to in-frame clones, with some not included. This sample has more than 70,000 clones, with 89% found just once. After removal of 3 bases from V and 7 bases from J, the junction contained 5 bases not matched to a gene. Looked up from germline, CDR1 is LNHNV and CDR2 is YYDKDF (reference sequence). This CDR3 comprises 14 residues. Sequenced here: CD4+ or CD8+ T cells sorted from blood, sampled in a trial of the OX40 agonist ivuxolimab. The receptor comes from an adult with an advanced solid tumor such as melanoma, head and neck, liver or kidney cancer. The V and J genes are TRBV15 and TRBJ2-1; TRBD1 aligns across 8 bases. CDR3 DNA sequence: TGTGCCACCAGCAGCTCGGGACAGGTAAATGAGCAGTTCTTC. This gives the protein CATSSSGQVNEQFF. Combining the CDR3 with reference TRBV15 and TRBJ2-1 gives the whole variable domain DAMVIQNPRYQVTQFGKPVTLSCSQTLNHNVMYWYQQKSSQAPKLLFHYYDKDFNNEADTPDNFQSRRPNTSFCFLDIRSPGLGDTAMYLCATSSSGQVNEQFFGPGTRLTVL.